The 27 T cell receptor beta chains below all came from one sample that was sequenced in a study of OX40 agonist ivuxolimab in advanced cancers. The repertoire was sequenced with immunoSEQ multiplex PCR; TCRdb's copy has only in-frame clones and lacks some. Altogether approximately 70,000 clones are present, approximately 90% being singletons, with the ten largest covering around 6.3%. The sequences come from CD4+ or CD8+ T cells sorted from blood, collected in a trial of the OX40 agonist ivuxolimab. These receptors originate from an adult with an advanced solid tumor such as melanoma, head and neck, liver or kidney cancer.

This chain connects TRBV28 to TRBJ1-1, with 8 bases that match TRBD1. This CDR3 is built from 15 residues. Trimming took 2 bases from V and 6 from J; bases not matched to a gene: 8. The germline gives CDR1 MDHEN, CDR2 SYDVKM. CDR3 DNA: TGTGCCAGCAGTTTACCAACAGGGGGACTAGCTGAAGCTTTCTTT. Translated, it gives CASSLPTGGLAEAFF.

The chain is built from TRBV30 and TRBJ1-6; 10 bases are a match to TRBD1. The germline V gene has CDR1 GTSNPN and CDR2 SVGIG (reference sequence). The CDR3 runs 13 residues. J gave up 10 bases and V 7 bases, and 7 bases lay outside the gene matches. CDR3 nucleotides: TGTGCCTCCGCCGGGACAGGGGCCTCACCCCTCCACTTT. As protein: CASAGTGASPLHF.

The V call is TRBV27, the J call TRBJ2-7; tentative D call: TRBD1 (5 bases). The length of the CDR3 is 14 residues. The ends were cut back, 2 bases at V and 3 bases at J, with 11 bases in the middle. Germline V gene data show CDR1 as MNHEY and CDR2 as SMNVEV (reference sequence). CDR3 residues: CASSLNNQGYEQYF. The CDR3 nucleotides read TGTGCCAGCAGTTTAAATAACCAGGGCTACGAGCAGTACTTC.

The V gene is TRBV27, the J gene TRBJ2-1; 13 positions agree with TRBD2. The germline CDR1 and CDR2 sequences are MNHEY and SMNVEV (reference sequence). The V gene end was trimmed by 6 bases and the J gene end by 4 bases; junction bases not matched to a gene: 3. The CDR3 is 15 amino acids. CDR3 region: CASRVGLAGYNEQFF. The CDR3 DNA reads TGTGCCAGCAGAGTGGGACTAGCGGGATACAATGAGCAGTTCTTC.

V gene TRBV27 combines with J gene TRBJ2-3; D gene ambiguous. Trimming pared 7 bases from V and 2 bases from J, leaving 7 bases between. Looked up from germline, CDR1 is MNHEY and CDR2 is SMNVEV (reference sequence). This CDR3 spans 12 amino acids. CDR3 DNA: TGTGCCAGCACGGATTTCACAGATACGCAGTATTTT. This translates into CASTDFTDTQYF.

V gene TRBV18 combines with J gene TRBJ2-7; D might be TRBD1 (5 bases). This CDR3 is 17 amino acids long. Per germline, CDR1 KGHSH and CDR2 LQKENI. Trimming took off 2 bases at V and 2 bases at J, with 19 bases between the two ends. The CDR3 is CASSPSFGQGGTYEQYF. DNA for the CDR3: TGTGCCAGCTCACCATCCTTTGGGCAGGGCGGAACCTACGAGCAGTACTTC.

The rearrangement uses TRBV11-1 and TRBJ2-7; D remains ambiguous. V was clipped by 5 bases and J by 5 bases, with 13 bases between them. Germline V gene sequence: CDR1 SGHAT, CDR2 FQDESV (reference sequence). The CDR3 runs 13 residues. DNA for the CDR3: TGTGCCAGCAGCCGAACACCCATCCACGAGCAGTACTTC. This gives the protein CASSRTPIHEQYF.

The CDR3 is CASSLGTGDYNSPLHF. DNA of the CDR3: TGTGCCAGCAGCTTGGGGACAGGGGATTATAATTCACCCCTCCACTTT. The rearrangement joins TRBV5-8 to TRBJ1-6, with 9 bases aligning to TRBD1. V shed 0 bases, J shed 4 bases, and the junction held 2 bases outside the gene matches. From germline, CDR1 is SGHTS and CDR2 YDEGEE. The CDR3 runs 16 residues. The complete variable domain, with remaining parts taken from reference TRBV5-8 and TRBJ1-6, reads EAGVTQSPTHLIKTRGQQATLRCSPISGHTSVYWYQQALGLGLQFLLWYDEGEERNRGNFPPRFSGRQFPNYSSELNVNALELEDSALYLCASSLGTGDYNSPLHFGNGTRLTVT.

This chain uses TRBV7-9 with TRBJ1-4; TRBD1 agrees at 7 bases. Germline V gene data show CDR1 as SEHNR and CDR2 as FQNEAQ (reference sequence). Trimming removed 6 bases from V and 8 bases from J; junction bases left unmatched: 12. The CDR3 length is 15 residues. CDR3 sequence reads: CASRGPGQMEEKLFF. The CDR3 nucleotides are TGTGCCAGCAGGGGACCGGGACAGATGGAAGAAAAACTGTTTTTT.

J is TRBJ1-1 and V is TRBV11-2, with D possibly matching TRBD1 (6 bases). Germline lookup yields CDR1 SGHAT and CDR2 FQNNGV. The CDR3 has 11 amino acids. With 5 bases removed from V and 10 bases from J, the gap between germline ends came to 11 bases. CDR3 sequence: CASSLGGGAFF. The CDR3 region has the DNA TGTGCCAGCAGCCTCGGAGGGGGAGCTTTCTTT.

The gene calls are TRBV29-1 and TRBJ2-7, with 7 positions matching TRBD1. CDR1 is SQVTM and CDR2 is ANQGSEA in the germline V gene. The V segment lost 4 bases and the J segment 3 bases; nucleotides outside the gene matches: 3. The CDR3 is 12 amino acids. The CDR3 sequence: CSVVRDSYEQYF. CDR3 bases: TGCAGCGTTGTTCGGGACAGCTACGAGCAGTACTTC.

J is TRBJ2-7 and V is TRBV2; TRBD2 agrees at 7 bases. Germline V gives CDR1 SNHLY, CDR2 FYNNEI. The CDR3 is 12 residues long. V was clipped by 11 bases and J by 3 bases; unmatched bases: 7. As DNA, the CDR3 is TGTGCCGAGGGAGGCGGGGGCTACGAGCAGTACTTC. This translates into CAEGGGGYEQYF.

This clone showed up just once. The CDR3 is CASSLTYGEQYF. The CDR3, as DNA: TGTGCCAGCAGCTTAACCTATGGGGAGCAGTACTTC. This chain links TRBV11-3 with TRBJ2-7, with D uncertain. Germline V gene sequence: CDR1 SGHNT, CDR2 YENEEA. CDR3 length equals 12 residues. V was cut by 2 bases and J by 7 bases, with 9 bases left in between.

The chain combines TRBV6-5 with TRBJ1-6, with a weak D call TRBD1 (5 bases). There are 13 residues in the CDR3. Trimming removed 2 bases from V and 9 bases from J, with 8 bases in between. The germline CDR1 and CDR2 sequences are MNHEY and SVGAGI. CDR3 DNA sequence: TGTGCCAGCAGTTACATGGGGGGTTCACCCCTCCACTTT. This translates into CASSYMGGSPLHF.

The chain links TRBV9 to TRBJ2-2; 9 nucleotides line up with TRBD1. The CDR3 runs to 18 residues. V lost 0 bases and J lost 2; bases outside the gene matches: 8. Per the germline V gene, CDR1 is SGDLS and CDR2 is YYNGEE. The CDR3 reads CASSVEGQGYGNTGELFF. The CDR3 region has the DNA TGTGCCAGCAGCGTAGAGGGACAGGGCTATGGAAACACCGGGGAGCTGTTTTTT. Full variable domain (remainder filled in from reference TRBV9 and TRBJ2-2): DSGVTQTPKHLITATGQRVTLRCSPRSGDLSVYWYQQSLDQGLQFLIQYYNGEERAKGNILERFSAQQFPDLHSELNLSSLELGDSALYFCASSVEGQGYGNTGELFFGEGSRLTVL.

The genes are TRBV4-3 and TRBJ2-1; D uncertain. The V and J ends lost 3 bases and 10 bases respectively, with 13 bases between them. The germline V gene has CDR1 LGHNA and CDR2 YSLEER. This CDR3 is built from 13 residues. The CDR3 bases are TGCGCCAGCAGCCAGAACCAGGACGAGGAGCAGTTCTTC. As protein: CASSQNQDEEQFF.

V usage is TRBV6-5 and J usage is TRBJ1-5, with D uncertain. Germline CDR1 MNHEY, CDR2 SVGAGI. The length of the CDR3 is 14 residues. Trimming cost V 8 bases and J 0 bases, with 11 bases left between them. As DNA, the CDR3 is TGTGCCAGCTCTGTAATGGGTAGCAATCAGCCCCAGCATTTT. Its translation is CASSVMGSNQPQHF.

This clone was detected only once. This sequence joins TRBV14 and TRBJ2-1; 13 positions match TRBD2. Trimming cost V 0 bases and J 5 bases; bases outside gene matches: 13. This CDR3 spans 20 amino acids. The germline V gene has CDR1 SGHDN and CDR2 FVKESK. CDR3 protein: CASSQDTPWTSGSWDNEQFF. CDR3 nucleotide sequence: TGTGCCAGCAGCCAAGATACCCCCTGGACTAGCGGGAGTTGGGACAATGAGCAGTTCTTC.

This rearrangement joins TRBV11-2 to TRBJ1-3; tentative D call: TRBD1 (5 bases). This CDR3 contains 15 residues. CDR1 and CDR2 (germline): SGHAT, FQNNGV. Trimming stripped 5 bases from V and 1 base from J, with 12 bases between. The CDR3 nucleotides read TGTGCCAGCAGCGTTTGGGGGGGGTCTGGAAACACCATATATTTT. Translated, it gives CASSVWGGSGNTIYF. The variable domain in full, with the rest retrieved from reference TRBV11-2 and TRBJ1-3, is EAGVAQSPRYKIIEKRQSVAFWCNPISGHATLYWYQQILGQGPKLLIQFQNNGVVDDSQLPKDRFSAERLKGVDSTLKIQPAKLEDSAVYLCASSVWGGSGNTIYFGEGSWLTVV.

The CDR3 DNA sequence: TGTGCCAGCAGCTTAGGTGCCGGGACAGAGATATTGTCCCGAGAAAAACTGTTTTTT. The encoded protein is CASSLGAGTEILSREKLFF. The gene calls are TRBV11-2 and TRBJ1-4; TRBD1 agrees at 7 bases. The CDR3 sequence is 19 residues long. The germline V gene has CDR1 SGHAT and CDR2 FQNNGV. J lost 8 bases, V lost 1 base, and 19 bases had no gene match.

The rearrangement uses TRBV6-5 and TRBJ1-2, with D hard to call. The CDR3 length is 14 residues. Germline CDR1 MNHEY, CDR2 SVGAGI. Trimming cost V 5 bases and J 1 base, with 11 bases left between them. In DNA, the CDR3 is TGTGCCAGCAGTACTGACGGTTTTAACTATGGCTACACCTTC. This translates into CASSTDGFNYGYTF.

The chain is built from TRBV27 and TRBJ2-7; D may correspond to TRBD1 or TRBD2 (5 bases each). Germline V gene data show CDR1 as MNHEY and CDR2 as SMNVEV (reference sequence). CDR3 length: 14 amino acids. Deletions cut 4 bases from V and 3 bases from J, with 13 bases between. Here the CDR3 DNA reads TGTGCCAGCAGTTCCGTTGGGGGTAACTACGAGCAGTACTTC. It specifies CASSSVGGNYEQYF.

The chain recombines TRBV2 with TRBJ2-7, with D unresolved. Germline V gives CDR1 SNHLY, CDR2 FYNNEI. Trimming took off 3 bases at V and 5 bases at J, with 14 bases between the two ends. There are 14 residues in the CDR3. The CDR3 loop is CASSEAPAWDEQYF. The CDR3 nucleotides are TGTGCCAGCAGTGAGGCCCCCGCCTGGGACGAGCAGTACTTC.

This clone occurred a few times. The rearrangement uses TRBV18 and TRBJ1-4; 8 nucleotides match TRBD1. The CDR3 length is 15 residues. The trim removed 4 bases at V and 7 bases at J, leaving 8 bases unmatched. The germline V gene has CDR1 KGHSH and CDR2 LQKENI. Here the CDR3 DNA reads TGTGCCAGCTCACAAGCGGGGACAGGTGGTGAAAAACTGTTTTTT. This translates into CASSQAGTGGEKLFF.

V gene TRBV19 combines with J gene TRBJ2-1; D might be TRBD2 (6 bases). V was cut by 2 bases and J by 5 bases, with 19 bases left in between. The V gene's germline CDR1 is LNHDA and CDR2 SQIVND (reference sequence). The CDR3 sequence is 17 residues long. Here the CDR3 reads CASSISVSGLQHNEQFF. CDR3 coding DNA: TGTGCCAGTAGTATATCGGTTAGCGGACTACAACACAATGAGCAGTTCTTC.

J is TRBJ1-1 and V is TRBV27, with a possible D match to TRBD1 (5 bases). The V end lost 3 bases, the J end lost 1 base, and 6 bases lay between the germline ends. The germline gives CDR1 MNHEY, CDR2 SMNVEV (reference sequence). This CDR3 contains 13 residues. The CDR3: CASSFGGNTEAFF. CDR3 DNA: TGTGCCAGCAGTTTCGGGGGGAACACTGAAGCTTTCTTT.

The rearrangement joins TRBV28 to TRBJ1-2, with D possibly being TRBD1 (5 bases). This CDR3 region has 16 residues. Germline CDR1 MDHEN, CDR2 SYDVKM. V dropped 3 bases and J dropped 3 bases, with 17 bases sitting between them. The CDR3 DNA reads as TGTGCCAGCAGTTTTCGTGGGTACGGGGCAGACTATGGCTACACCTTC. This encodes CASSFRGYGADYGYTF.